The 25 T cell receptor beta chains below all came from one sample that was sequenced in a study of blood T cells in healthy people across ages. Sample-barcoded 5' priming and a J-beta primer mix drove a second PCR of 7 to 11 cycles. Via MiXCR, TCRdb re-called the 5' RACE reads, giving one row per CDR3 protein. The sample records 800,000 to 950,000 distinct CDR3 sequences, about 48% being singletons. The sequencing input was blood. The source of these receptors is a man aged 25-40 years in good health.

This clonotype has ten or more counts. J is TRBJ2-3 and V is TRBV30; D is undetermined. V was trimmed by 6 bases and J by 2 bases, leaving 15 bases between them. This CDR3 is built from 14 residues. Per germline, CDR1 GTSNPN and CDR2 SVGIG (reference sequence). The CDR3: CACQWTAPTDTQYF. The CDR3 DNA sequence: TGTGCCTGCCAGTGGACGGCACCCACAGATACGCAGTATTTT.

This chain connects TRBV2 to TRBJ2-1, with TRBD2 matching over 9 bases. The germline gives CDR1 SNHLY, CDR2 FYNNEI. With V trimmed by 6 bases and J by 2 bases, 5 bases remained unmatched. This CDR3 comprises 15 residues. DNA for the CDR3: TGTGCCAGCAGACAGCGGGGGGTCGCCTACAATGAGCAGTTCTTC. Its translation: CASRQRGVAYNEQFF.

J is TRBJ2-5 and V is TRBV24-1, with 7 bases that match TRBD2. This CDR3 has 15 residues. The germline V gene has CDR1 KGHDR and CDR2 SFDVKD. V shed 8 bases, J shed 5 bases, and the junction held 13 bases outside the gene matches. The CDR3 DNA follows: TGTGCCACCAAGGAATCCGGGACTATCAGGGAGACCCAGTACTTC. It translates to CATKESGTIRETQYF.

This clonotype was seen a handful of times. The chain is built from TRBV6-1 and TRBJ2-1; 9 bases agree with TRBD2. The CDR3 is 14 amino acids. The J segment lost 8 bases and the V segment lost 5 bases, leaving 7 bases of the junction unmatched. Germline CDR1 MNHNS, CDR2 SASEGT. CDR3 residues: CASSMGGGADEQFF. Written as DNA, the CDR3 is TGTGCCAGCAGTATGGGCGGGGGGGCTGATGAGCAGTTCTTC.

The chain joins TRBV4-1 to TRBJ2-3, with TRBD1 matching over 7 bases. J lost 1 base, V lost 4 bases, and 8 bases had no gene match. This CDR3 comprises 16 residues. Germline CDR1 is MGHRA and CDR2 is YSYEKL. This chain's CDR3 is CASSLRDRGRTDTQYF. CDR3 DNA sequence: TGCGCCAGCAGCCTCCGGGACAGAGGTCGCACAGATACGCAGTATTTT.

The rearrangement joins TRBV3-1 to TRBJ2-5; TRBD2 matches at 7 bases. Germline values: CDR1 LGHDT, CDR2 YNNKEL (reference sequence). With 2 bases clipped from V and 10 bases from J, the junction kept 13 bases outside the gene matches. The CDR3 length is 15 residues. CDR3 residues: CASSQPGDYKRSQYF. The CDR3 nucleotides read TGTGCCAGCAGCCAACCTGGGGACTACAAGAGAAGCCAGTACTTC.

Points on this clonotype: A much larger clone differs by one base, so this may be a read error. The chain is built from TRBV27 and TRBJ2-7, with a possible D match to TRBD2 (6 bases). V was pared by 4 bases and J by 6 bases, with 16 bases between. Germline CDR1 reads MNHEY; CDR2 reads SMNVEV (reference sequence). The CDR3 totals 14 residues. The CDR3 spells CASSSPLGRSEQYF. CDR3 nucleotides: TGTGCCAGCAGTTCTCCATTGGGGAGGAGCGAGCAGTACTTC.

The V call is TRBV12-3 or TRBV12-4, the J call TRBJ1-1; D remains unclear. Between the trimmed V and J ends, which lost 6 bases and 8 bases, there was a span of 10 bases. This CDR3 has 11 residues. In DNA, the CDR3 is TGTGCCAGCAGAGGTCGGACCGAAGCTTTCTTT. Translating it yields CASRGRTEAFF.

This clonotype came up a few times. The V call is TRBV7-8, the J call TRBJ2-5; 8 positions match TRBD1. The J segment lost 4 bases and the V segment lost 4 bases, leaving 8 bases of the junction unmatched. The CDR3 extends over 15 amino acids. Per the germline V gene, CDR1 is SGHVS and CDR2 is FQNEAQ. Written as DNA, the CDR3 is TGTGCCAGCAGCTACCTCGGACAGGGCGGAGAGACCCAGTACTTC. Protein: CASSYLGQGGETQYF.

A remark on this clonotype: A junction boundary mismatches the germline segment, possibly from a read error. The rearrangement joins TRBV11-2 to TRBJ1-2; TRBD1 might be the D (6 bases). CDR3 length: 12 amino acids. The germline CDR1 and CDR2 sequences are SGHAT and FQNNGV. For the CDR3, the DNA is TGTGCCGGCAGCGCGCACAGGGATGGCTACACCTTC. Amino acids: CAGSAHRDGYTF.

The genes are TRBV3-1 and TRBJ1-1; D is ambiguous. V was pared by 4 bases and J by 6 bases, with 15 bases between. Germline V lookup: CDR1 LGHDT, CDR2 YNNKEL (reference sequence). The CDR3 totals 14 residues. DNA for the CDR3: TGTGCCAGCAGCCGGCTTCTTGACGGCGCTGAAGCTTTCTTT. It is translated as CASSRLLDGAEAFF.

V is TRBV20-1 and J is TRBJ2-7; the match to TRBD2 covers 7 bases. V gave up 5 bases and J gave up 1 base; unmatched junction bases: 5. In germline, CDR1 is DFQATT, CDR2 SNEGSKA (reference sequence). The CDR3 has 13 amino acids. This chain's CDR3 is CSAPHGGSYEQYF. The DNA of the CDR3 is TGCAGTGCTCCTCACGGGGGGTCCTACGAGCAGTACTTC.

J is TRBJ1-4 and V is TRBV12-3 or TRBV12-4; D uncertain. The CDR3 sequence is 11 residues long. With 6 bases removed from V and 10 bases from J, the gap between germline ends came to 9 bases. DNA for the CDR3: TGTGCCAGCAGCCGGGAGGGAAAACTGTTTTTT. This sequence encodes CASSREGKLFF.

Worth noting for this clonotype: A much larger clone lies one base from this, so it may be a read error. The chain uses TRBV3-1 and TRBJ2-3; TRBD1 might be the D (6 bases). There are 16 residues in the CDR3. Germline assignment: CDR1 LGHDT and CDR2 YNNKEL (reference sequence). CDR3 sequence: CASSKGGQGFTETQYF. The CDR3 region has the DNA TGTGCCAGCAGCAAAGGGGGTCAGGGCTTCACAGAGACGCAGTATTTT.

This sequence joins TRBV14 and TRBJ2-6; 9 nucleotides line up with TRBD1. Germline CDR1 SGHDN, CDR2 FVKESK. There are 16 residues in the CDR3. V lost 6 bases to trimming and J lost 11 bases; unmatched junction nucleotides: 14. The CDR3 region has the DNA TGTGCCAGCAGTCCTCCTGGGGGACAGGGTATCTACGTCCTGACTTTC. As protein: CASSPPGGQGIYVLTF.

This clonotype was seen more than once but under ten times. The chain carries TRBV5-1 and TRBJ2-6; 7 bases line up with TRBD1. With 4 bases clipped from V and 0 bases from J, the junction kept 13 bases outside the gene matches. In germline, CDR1 is SGHRS, CDR2 YFSETQ. The CDR3 is 19 amino acids. The CDR3 protein is CASSPTRDRDFSGANVLTF. The CDR3 nucleotides are TGCGCCAGCAGCCCTACCCGGGACAGAGACTTCTCTGGGGCCAACGTCCTGACTTTC.

This clonotype was detected many times. V and J are TRBV29-1 and TRBJ2-1, with D uncertain. This CDR3 has 13 residues. CDR1 and CDR2 from the germline V gene are SQVTM and ANQGSEA. Between the trimmed V and J ends, which lost 6 bases and 9 bases, there was a span of 18 bases. The chain's CDR3 is CSVRPLSNGEQFF. The CDR3 region has the DNA TGCAGCGTCCGACCGTTAAGTAACGGTGAGCAGTTCTTC.

This clonotype has a handful of counts. The chain employs TRBV5-1 and TRBJ1-1; 11 bases are a match to TRBD1. V gave up 3 bases and J gave up 2 bases; unmatched junction bases: 9. The germline V gene has CDR1 SGHRS and CDR2 YFSETQ. The CDR3 length is 17 residues. The CDR3 sequence: CASSSTGQGGINTEAFF. The CDR3 bases are TGCGCCAGCAGCTCGACGGGACAGGGGGGAATCAACACTGAAGCTTTCTTT.

This clonotype was detected only once. The chain carries TRBV6-5 and TRBJ2-1; D could derive from TRBD1 or TRBD2 (5 bases each). The V end lost 2 bases, the J end lost 2 bases, and 10 bases lay between the germline ends. The length of the CDR3 is 15 residues. Germline CDR1 MNHEY, CDR2 SVGAGI. CDR3 DNA sequence: TGTGCCAGCAGTTACGGGGGTGAACCCTACAATGAGCAGTTCTTC. It yields the protein CASSYGGEPYNEQFF.

This clonotype has a handful of counts. J is TRBJ2-7 and V is TRBV20-1; 9 positions match TRBD1. CDR1 DFQATT and CDR2 SNEGSKA come from the germline V gene (reference sequence). The CDR3 has 15 residues. The V gene end was trimmed by 7 bases and the J gene end by 3 bases; junction bases not matched to a gene: 13. The CDR3 DNA follows: TGCAGTGTCCCAGGAGGGACAGGGACGATCTACGAGCAGTACTTC. This translates into CSVPGGTGTIYEQYF.

J is TRBJ1-5 and V is TRBV20-1, with D perhaps matching TRBD1 (5 bases). Trimming took 1 base from V and 0 from J, leaving 16 bases between them. Germline-derived CDR1 and CDR2 are DFQATT and SNEGSKA (reference sequence). The CDR3 has 17 amino acids. This CDR3 reads CSARVPGQAYSNQPQHF. The DNA of the CDR3 is TGCAGTGCTAGAGTCCCGGGGCAGGCCTATAGCAATCAGCCCCAGCATTTT.

In its sample, this clonotype was seen many times. The DNA of the CDR3 is TGTGCCAGCAGTTTGGTCGGGGCCCTCTATGGCTACACCTTC. It is translated as CASSLVGALYGYTF. This rearrangement joins TRBV28 to TRBJ1-2; D might be TRBD1 (5 bases). Germline CDR1 MDHEN, CDR2 SYDVKM. The V gene lost 3 bases and the J gene lost 4 bases, with 12 bases spanning the gap. This CDR3 is built from 14 residues.

The chain carries TRBV7-2 and TRBJ2-1, with 9 positions matching TRBD1. The germline V gene has CDR1 SGHTA and CDR2 FQGNSA. There are 18 residues in the CDR3. Trimming removed 4 bases from V and 4 bases from J; junction bases left unmatched: 14. CDR3 DNA: TGTGCCAGCAGCTCCCCACCCTCGAGACAGGGGGTATACAATGAGCAGTTCTTC. Translated, it gives CASSSPPSRQGVYNEQFF.

This clonotype was counted only a few times. This rearrangement joins TRBV20-1 to TRBJ2-7; D is unclear. In germline, CDR1 is DFQATT, CDR2 SNEGSKA (reference sequence). The CDR3 is 11 residues long. V was shortened by 5 bases and J by 0 bases, with 5 bases between the two germline ends. The CDR3 sequence is CSAPNSYEQYF. The DNA for the CDR3 is TGCAGTGCTCCAAACTCCTACGAGCAGTACTTC.

This clonotype has at least ten counts. The rearrangement uses TRBV12-3 or TRBV12-4 and TRBJ2-3, with D possibly TRBD1 on 6 matching bases. This CDR3 contains 18 residues. Trimming took 3 bases from V and 0 from J, leaving 19 bases between them. For the CDR3, the DNA is TGTGCCAGCAGTTTTAATCAGGGGATTACTCAAAGCACAGATACGCAGTATTTT. Its translation: CASSFNQGITQSTDTQYF.